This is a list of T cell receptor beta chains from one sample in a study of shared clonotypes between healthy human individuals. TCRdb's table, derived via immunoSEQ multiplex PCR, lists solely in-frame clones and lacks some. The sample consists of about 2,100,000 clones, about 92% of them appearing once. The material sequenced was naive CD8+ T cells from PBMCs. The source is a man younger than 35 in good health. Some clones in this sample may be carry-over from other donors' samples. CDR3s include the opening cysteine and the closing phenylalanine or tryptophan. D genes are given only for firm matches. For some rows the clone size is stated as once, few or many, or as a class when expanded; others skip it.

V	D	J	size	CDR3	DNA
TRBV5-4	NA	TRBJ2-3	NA	CASSGGWDTQYF	TGTGCCAGCAGCGGGGGATGGGATACGCAGTATTTT
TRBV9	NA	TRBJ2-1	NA	CASSVEGRLNYNEQFF	TGTGCCAGCAGCGTAGAGGGGCGGTTGAACTACAATGAGCAGTTCTTC
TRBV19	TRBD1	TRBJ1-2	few	CASTTGLDGYTF	TGTGCCAGTACGACAGGGTTGGATGGCTACACCTTC
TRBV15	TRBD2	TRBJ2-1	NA	CATSRDRTSGRNEQFF	TGTGCCACCAGCAGAGATAGGACTAGCGGGAGGAATGAGCAGTTCTTC
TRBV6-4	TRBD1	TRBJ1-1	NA	CASSHSGQGKTEAFF	TGTGCCAGCAGCCATAGCGGACAGGGTAAAACTGAAGCTTTCTTT
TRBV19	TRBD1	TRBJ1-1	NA	CASTPDRGNTEAFF	TGTGCCAGTACACCCGACAGGGGGAACACTGAAGCTTTCTTT
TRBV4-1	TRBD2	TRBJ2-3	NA	CASSQLAGLGDTQYF	TGCGCCAGCAGCCAACTAGCGGGATTGGGGGATACGCAGTATTTT
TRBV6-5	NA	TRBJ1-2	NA	CASSSHSADYGYTF	TGTGCCAGCAGTTCCCATTCGGCGGACTATGGCTACACCTTC
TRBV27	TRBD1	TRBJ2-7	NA	CASSLSIGQGNYEQYF	TGTGCCAGCAGTTTATCGATAGGACAGGGGAACTACGAGCAGTACTTC
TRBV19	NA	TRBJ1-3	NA	CASSMAGWRGNTIYF	TGTGCCAGTAGTATGGCGGGGTGGCGTGGAAACACCATATATTTT
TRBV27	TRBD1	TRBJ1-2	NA	CASSGDRGVYGYTF	TGTGCCAGCAGTGGGGACAGGGGGGTATATGGCTACACCTTC
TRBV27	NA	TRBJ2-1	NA	CASSPHALSSYNEQFF	TGTGCCAGCAGTCCCCATGCGCTTAGCTCCTACAATGAGCAGTTCTTC
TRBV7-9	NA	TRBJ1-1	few	CASTPPRFPEAFF	TGTGCCAGCACCCCGCCTAGGTTTCCTGAAGCTTTCTTT
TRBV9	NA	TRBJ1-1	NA	CASSVLGGKAFF	TGTGCCAGCAGCGTCTTAGGGGGTAAAGCTTTCTTT
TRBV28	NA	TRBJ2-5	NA	CASSFDILQETQYF	TGTGCCAGCAGCTTTGACATCCTCCAAGAGACCCAGTACTTC